This T cell receptor beta chain derives from a study of beta chain features in type 1 diabetes. One heparinised blood draw, averaging roughly 110 mL, came from each donor. Reverse transcribing all isolated RNA meant expressed TCRB transcripts were sequenced. A few million reads, on average, came from each naive, central memory and regulatory T cell sample. Assay used: immunoSEQ multiplex PCR; TCRdb lists only in-frame clones, some missing. Among 810,000 or so clones listed, about a sixth were seen once. Whole-study results and caveats: For type 1 diabetes patients, VDJ junctions showed fewer insertions and more deletions.

V gave up 7 bases and J gave up 1 base, with 22 bases separating them. Germline V CDR1 and CDR2: ENHRY, SYGVKD. The CDR3 extends over 17 amino acids. A word on this clone: Its specificity is not known.

This TCR came from a woman under 30 in good health. The sequencing input was naive CD4+ T cells from blood. V gene TRBV10-3 combines with J gene TRBJ1-1; possible D gene TRBD1, 6 bases. CDR3 sequence reads: CAIMAPGRGARNTEAFF. The CDR3 nucleotides read TGTGCCATCATGGCGCCCGGTCGGGGGGCGAGGAACACTGAAGCTTTCTTT.